The next 10 T cell receptor beta chains were all read from a single sample in a study of CD8 T cells in Susac syndrome. cDNA came from around 0.54 to 1 ug RNA primed by random hexamers. Each CDR3 protein gets one entry after TCRdb re-called the immunoSEQ multiplex PCR reads with MiXCR. Of about 200,000 distinct CDR3 sequences listed, 85% to 95% were seen once; the top ten hold roughly 0.1%. The sample consisted of CD4+ T cells from PBMCs. These receptors originate from a human donor in good health.

This rearrangement joins TRBV9 to TRBJ2-7; 10 bases map to TRBD1. Germline CDR1 and CDR2: SGDLS and YYNGEE. The CDR3 consists of 14 residues. The V segment lost 4 bases and the J segment 4 bases; nucleotides outside the gene matches: 5. CDR3 residues: CASSIGQGVYEQYF. The CDR3 DNA is TGTGCCAGCAGCATAGGACAGGGGGTATACGAGCAGTACTTC. The full variable domain, its missing parts supplied by reference TRBV9 and TRBJ2-7, is DSGVTQTPKHLITATGQRVTLRCSPRSGDLSVYWYQQSLDQGLQFLIQYYNGEERAKGNILERFSAQQFPDLHSELNLSSLELGDSALYFCASSIGQGVYEQYFGPGTRLTVT.

The chain uses TRBV5-4 and TRBJ2-1; TRBD1 aligns across 10 bases. V trimming: 4 bases; J trimming: 8 bases; junction bases outside the gene matches: 3. The CDR3 consists of 13 residues. Germline assignment: CDR1 SGHNT and CDR2 YYREEE (reference sequence). CDR3 sequence (DNA): TGTGCCAGCAGCGTGACAGGGGGCTATGAGCAGTTCTTC. Protein product: CASSVTGGYEQFF.

V and J are TRBV4-3 and TRBJ2-7; TRBD1 is a possible D gene (5 bases). V was cut by 0 bases and J by 4 bases, with 13 bases left in between. Germline V lookup: CDR1 LGHNA, CDR2 YSLEER. The CDR3 is 15 residues long. The CDR3 sequence is CASSQDGVGAYEQYF. In DNA, the CDR3 is TGCGCCAGCAGCCAAGATGGGGTAGGGGCATACGAGCAGTACTTC.

The V gene is TRBV30, the J gene TRBJ2-1; TRBD2 might be the D (5 bases). The germline CDR1 and CDR2 sequences are GTSNPN and SVGIG (reference sequence). This CDR3 is 11 amino acids long. Between the trimmed V and J ends, which lost 6 bases and 5 bases, there was a span of 8 bases. CDR3 coding DNA: TGTGCCTGTGAGCGGAACAATGAGCAGTTCTTC. Translated: CACERNNEQFF.

This chain connects TRBV29-1 to TRBJ1-2; 7 bases are a match to TRBD1. This CDR3 is built from 14 residues. V dropped 3 bases and J dropped 6; count of bases not matched to a gene: 10. Germline assignment: CDR1 SQVTM and CDR2 ANQGSEA. In DNA, the CDR3 is TGCAGCGTTGACATGGGTGTAACAGGGGATGGCTACACCTTC. Its protein is CSVDMGVTGDGYTF.

The chain uses TRBV6-5 and TRBJ2-1; D tentatively fits TRBD1 or TRBD2 (5 bases each). Per germline, CDR1 MNHEY and CDR2 SVGAGI. Trimming stripped 6 bases from V and 6 bases from J, with 12 bases between. The CDR3 is made up of 13 amino acids. In nucleotides, the CDR3 is TGTGCCAGCAGGGAAAAAGGGACCAATGAGCAGTTCTTC. As protein: CASREKGTNEQFF.

The rearrangement links TRBV12-3 or TRBV12-4 to TRBJ1-5; no definite D call. Trimming shortened V by 3 bases and J by 11 bases, and 20 bases separated the two germline ends. The CDR3 extends over 15 amino acids. The DNA of the CDR3 is TGTGCCAGCAGTTTTCGGGCCATGGGTGGAAGGTCCCAGCATTTT. Amino acid sequence: CASSFRAMGGRSQHF.

V is TRBV3-1 and J is TRBJ1-2; D is ambiguous. V lost 0 bases and J lost 4, with 15 bases in between. The CDR3 loop spans 16 amino acids. Germline-derived CDR1 and CDR2 are LGHDT and YNNKEL (reference sequence). In nucleotides, the CDR3 is TGTGCCAGCAGCCAAGATCTAAGGGCTTCGGGCTATGGCTACACCTTC. It specifies CASSQDLRASGYGYTF.

This clonotype has more than one count but fewer than ten. Here the CDR3 DNA reads TGTGCCAGCAGCCAGACGGGAAATCAGCCCCAGCATTTT. Its translation: CASSQTGNQPQHF. V gene TRBV12-3 or TRBV12-4 combines with J gene TRBJ1-5; D remains unclear. Between the trimmed V and J ends, which lost 6 bases and 4 bases, there was a span of 10 bases. The CDR3 runs to 13 residues.

This clonotype was seen only once. The chain links TRBV20-1 to TRBJ2-1, with TRBD2 matching over 9 bases. From germline, CDR1 is DFQATT and CDR2 SNEGSKA (reference sequence). The CDR3 has 13 residues. The V and J ends lost 7 bases and 4 bases, in that order; junction bases with no gene match: 5. DNA of the CDR3: TGCAGTGGAAGCGGGGGGCTTTACAATGAGCAGTTCTTC. It is translated as CSGSGGLYNEQFF.